These T cell receptor beta chains were read from a single sample in a study of cytomegalovirus exposure and HLA in healthy donors. Libraries were prepared by immunoSEQ multiplex PCR; TCRdb keeps only in-frame clonotypes and omits some of them. The data contain 110,000 to 150,000 clones, 94% of them singletons. The sample taken for sequencing was PBMCs. These receptor sequences come from a man aged 18 to 29 in good health and CMV-seropositive. Each CDR3 is given with its conserved first and last residue. D genes are given only for firm matches. A clone size is listed for some rows: how often the clone was seen (once, few, many), or a class if it is expanded.

D gene | J gene | clone size | V gene | CDR3 protein | CDR3 DNA
NA | TRBJ1-1 | NA | TRBV5-1 | CASSLGTIMNTEAFF | TGCGCCAGCAGCCTCGGGACAATTATGAACACTGAAGCTTTCTTT
TRBD1 | TRBJ2-5 | few | TRBV9 | CASSTEDRGYETQYF | TGTGCCAGCAGCACTGAGGACAGGGGGTATGAGACCCAGTACTTC
NA | TRBJ2-7 | NA | TRBV15 | CATSRVGGLRYF | TGTGCCACCAGCAGAGTGGGCGGGCTTAGGTACTTC
NA | TRBJ2-6 | NA | TRBV5-1 | CASTLGSGANVLTF | TGCGCCAGCACCCTAGGCTCTGGGGCCAACGTCCTGACTTTC
TRBD2 | TRBJ2-1 | NA | TRBV28 | CASSLSSSGYNEQFF | TGTGCCAGCAGTTTGTCCTCTAGCGGATACAATGAGCAGTTCTTC
NA | TRBJ2-7 | NA | TRBV14 | CASSPERGSHEQYF | TGTGCCAGCAGCCCAGAACGGGGTTCCCACGAGCAGTACTTC
TRBD2 | TRBJ2-3 | NA | TRBV4-1 | CASSQGLTSGGTDTQYF | TGCGCCAGCAGCCAAGGTCTGACTAGCGGGGGCACAGATACGCAGTATTTT
TRBD2 | TRBJ2-1 | NA | TRBV9 | CASSVATSANEQFF | TGTGCCAGCAGCGTCGCTACTAGCGCCAATGAGCAGTTCTTC
TRBD2 | TRBJ2-5 | NA | TRBV27 | CASSLSGEGETQYF | TGTGCCAGCAGTTTATCCGGGGAGGGAGAGACCCAGTACTTC
NA | TRBJ1-1 | NA | TRBV2 | CASSPHPTGENTEAFF | TGTGCCAGCAGTCCCCACCCGACAGGAGAAAACACTGAAGCTTTCTTT
TRBD1 | TRBJ1-1 | NA | TRBV15 | CATSRASGQGKAFF | TGTGCCACCAGCAGAGCTTCCGGACAGGGAAAAGCTTTCTTT
NA | TRBJ1-4 | NA | TRBV2 | CASSEVRGEKLFF | TGTGCCAGCAGTGAAGTGAGGGGGGAAAAACTGTTTTTT
TRBD2 | TRBJ2-1 | NA | TRBV27 | CASGIGTSGSNEQFF | TGTGCCAGCGGGATCGGGACTAGCGGGAGTAATGAGCAGTTCTTC
NA | TRBJ1-5 | NA | TRBV13 | CASSVGGASNQPQHF | TGTGCCAGCAGCGTGGGGGGGGCTAGCAATCAGCCCCAGCATTTT
NA | TRBJ1-1 | NA | TRBV27 | CASSPSGVWAEAFF | TGTGCCAGCAGTCCGTCAGGGGTTTGGGCTGAAGCTTTCTTT
TRBD2 | TRBJ2-2 | NA | TRBV2 | CASSDGLAAGELFF | TGTGCCAGCAGTGACGGACTAGCGGCCGGGGAGCTGTTTTTT
NA | TRBJ2-7 | NA | TRBV7-9 | CASSLFQGSEQYF | TGTGCCAGCAGCTTATTTCAGGGCAGCGAGCAGTACTTC
TRBD2 | TRBJ2-1 | NA | TRBV9 | CASSYPGTSDGEQFF | TGTGCCAGTTCCTATCCCGGGACTAGCGACGGGGAGCAGTTCTTC
NA | TRBJ2-1 | NA | TRBV5-4 | CASTNPIAGYNEQFF | TGTGCCAGCACCAACCCTATTGCGGGTTACAATGAGCAGTTCTTC
NA | TRBJ1-1 | NA | TRBV19 | CASSLGRGLTEAFF | TGTGCCAGTAGCCTAGGAAGGGGCCTCACTGAAGCTTTCTTT
TRBD1 | TRBJ2-7 | NA | TRBV6-5 | CASSETRQGEQYF | TGTGCCAGCAGTGAGACCCGACAGGGAGAGCAGTACTTC
NA | TRBJ1-4 | NA | TRBV2 | CASNEQGITNEKLFF | TGTGCCAGCAATGAGCAGGGGATCACTAATGAAAAACTGTTTTTT
NA | TRBJ2-3 | once | TRBV10-2 | CASSESASTDTQYF | TGCGCCAGCAGTGAGTCGGCTAGCACAGATACGCAGTATTTT
NA | TRBJ1-1 | NA | TRBV5-4 | CASSLTGEAFF | TGTGCCAGCAGCTTGACGGGTGAAGCTTTCTTT
TRBD1 | TRBJ1-2 | NA | TRBV2 | CASSARDRRSTPLGYTF | TGTGCCAGCAGTGCGCGGGACAGACGATCTACACCGCTTGGCTACACCTTC
NA | TRBJ2-2 | NA | TRBV6-1 | CATRRGYGGAGELFF | TGTGCCACCAGACGGGGTTATGGAGGGGCCGGGGAGCTGTTTTTT
TRBD1 | TRBJ1-2 | NA | TRBV6-5 | CASSYGTVHGYTF | TGTGCCAGCAGTTATGGGACAGTTCATGGCTACACCTTC
TRBD1 | TRBJ1-2 | NA | TRBV28 | CASRLGTENGYTF | TGTGCCAGCAGACTAGGGACAGAGAATGGCTACACCTTC
NA | TRBJ2-2 | NA | TRBV15 | CATSEGGTGELFF | TGTGCCACCAGCGAAGGGGGAACCGGGGAGCTGTTTTTT
NA | TRBJ2-5 | NA | TRBV4-1 | CASSQDRVSGRETQYF | TGCGCCAGCAGCCAAGATCGGGTGTCAGGGAGGGAGACCCAGTACTTC
NA | TRBJ2-5 | NA | TRBV6-1 | CASSEQAVGVKGYF | TGTGCCAGCAGTGAACAAGCGGTCGGGGTTAAGGGGTACTTC
NA | TRBJ1-5 | NA | TRBV4-2 | CASSQAQGASNQPQHF | TGTGCCAGCAGCCAGGCACAGGGAGCCAGCAATCAGCCCCAGCATTTT
TRBD1 | TRBJ1-2 | NA | TRBV9 | CASSVGQGARGYTF | TGTGCCAGCAGCGTAGGGCAGGGGGCGAGGGGCTACACCTTC
NA | TRBJ2-1 | NA | TRBV19 | CASSIGPTSYNEQFF | TGTGCCAGTAGTATAGGGCCCACCTCCTACAATGAGCAGTTCTTC
TRBD1 | TRBJ2-4 | NA | TRBV6-1 | CASRQGRNIQYF | TGTGCCAGCCGACAGGGAAGAAACATTCAGTACTTC
TRBD2 | TRBJ2-3 | NA | TRBV28 | CASSPAGGVNTQYF | TGTGCCAGCAGTCCAGCGGGAGGTGTAAATACGCAGTATTTT
TRBD1 | TRBJ1-4 | NA | TRBV28 | CASSVNRGPNEKLFF | TGTGCCAGCAGTGTGAACAGGGGTCCTAATGAAAAACTGTTTTTT
NA | TRBJ1-5 | once | TRBV19 | CASSYGNQPQHF | TGTGCCAGTAGTTATGGCAATCAGCCCCAGCATTTT
TRBD2 | TRBJ2-7 | NA | TRBV28 | CASSSPSGGILYEQYF | TGTGCCAGCAGTTCCCCCTCGGGGGGAATCCTCTACGAGCAGTACTTC
TRBD2 | TRBJ2-7 | NA | TRBV13 | CASSAQLAGGLNEQYF | TGTGCCAGCAGCGCCCAGCTAGCGGGAGGGCTGAACGAGCAGTACTTC
TRBD1 | TRBJ1-1 | NA | TRBV7-9 | CASTKGDRDRGEAFF | TGTGCCAGCACCAAAGGGGACAGGGATAGGGGTGAAGCTTTCTTT
TRBD2 | TRBJ2-7 | NA | TRBV29-1 | CSVRKREGPSYEQYF | TGCAGCGTTAGGAAGCGGGAGGGCCCCTCCTACGAGCAGTACTTC
NA | TRBJ1-1 | NA | TRBV9 | CASSPRPGTEAFF | TGTGCCAGCAGCCCCCGGCCGGGCACTGAAGCTTTCTTT
NA | TRBJ2-1 | NA | TRBV27 | CASSLGGMGNEQFF | TGTGCCAGCAGTTTAGGCGGGATGGGGAATGAGCAGTTCTTC
TRBD1 | TRBJ2-5 | NA | TRBV5-1 | CASRHTGQDQETQYF | TGCGCCAGCAGACACACAGGACAGGATCAAGAGACCCAGTACTTC
TRBD1 | TRBJ1-3 | NA | TRBV30 | CAWSGTDSGNTIYF | TGTGCCTGGAGCGGGACAGACTCTGGAAACACCATATATTTT
NA | TRBJ2-6 | NA | TRBV10-1 | CVRGFLSGANVLTF | TGCGTCCGAGGGTTCCTCTCTGGGGCCAACGTCCTGACTTTC
TRBD2 | TRBJ2-1 | NA | TRBV7-9 | CASSLSLAGSYNEQFF | TGTGCCAGCAGCTTATCGCTAGCGGGATCATACAATGAGCAGTTCTTC